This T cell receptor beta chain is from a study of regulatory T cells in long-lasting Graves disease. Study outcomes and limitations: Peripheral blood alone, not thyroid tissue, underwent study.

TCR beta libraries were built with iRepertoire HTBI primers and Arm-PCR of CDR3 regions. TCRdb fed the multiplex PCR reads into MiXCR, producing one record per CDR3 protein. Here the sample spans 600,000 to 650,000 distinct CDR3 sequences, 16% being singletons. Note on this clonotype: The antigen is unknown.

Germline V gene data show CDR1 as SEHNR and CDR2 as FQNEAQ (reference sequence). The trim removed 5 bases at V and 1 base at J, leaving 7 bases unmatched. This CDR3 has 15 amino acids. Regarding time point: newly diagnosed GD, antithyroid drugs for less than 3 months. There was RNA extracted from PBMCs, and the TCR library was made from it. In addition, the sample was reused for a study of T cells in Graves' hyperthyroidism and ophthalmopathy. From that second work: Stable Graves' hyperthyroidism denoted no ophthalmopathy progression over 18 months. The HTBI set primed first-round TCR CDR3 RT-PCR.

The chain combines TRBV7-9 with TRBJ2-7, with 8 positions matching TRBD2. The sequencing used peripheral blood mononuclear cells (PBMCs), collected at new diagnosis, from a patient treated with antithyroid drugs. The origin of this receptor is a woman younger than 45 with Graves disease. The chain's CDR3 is CASSPGGAGSYEQYF. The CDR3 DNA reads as TGTGCCAGCAGCCCGGGGGGGGCGGGGTCCTACGAGCAGTACTTC.